One T cell receptor beta chain is described in this entry. The PCR employed 60 Vbeta primers together with 13 Jbeta primers. Data came from immunoSEQ multiplex PCR; TCRdb stores just in-frame clones and leaves some out. The sample has roughly 200,000 clones; around 74% are singletons. The data are from a study of cytomegalovirus exposure and HLA in healthy donors. The CDR3 runs to 15 residues. In germline, CDR1 is SGHDT, CDR2 YYEEEE. Trimming took off 0 bases at V and 2 bases at J, with 10 bases between the two ends. Sequencing was performed on PBMCs. This receptor was taken from a girl aged 5-17 years in good health and CMV-seropositive. The chain is built from TRBV5-6 and TRBJ2-3; D unresolved. CDR3: CASSLADMVTDTQYF. The CDR3 nucleotides are TGTGCCAGCAGCTTGGCCGACATGGTCACAGATACGCAGTATTTT. Based on the CDR3 plus reference TRBV5-6 and TRBJ2-3, the full variable domain is DAGVTQSPTHLIKTRGQQVTLRCSPKSGHDTVSWYQQALGQGPQFIFQYYEEEERQRGNFPDRFSGHQFPNYSSELNVNALLLGDSALYLCASSLADMVTDTQYFGPGTRLTVL.